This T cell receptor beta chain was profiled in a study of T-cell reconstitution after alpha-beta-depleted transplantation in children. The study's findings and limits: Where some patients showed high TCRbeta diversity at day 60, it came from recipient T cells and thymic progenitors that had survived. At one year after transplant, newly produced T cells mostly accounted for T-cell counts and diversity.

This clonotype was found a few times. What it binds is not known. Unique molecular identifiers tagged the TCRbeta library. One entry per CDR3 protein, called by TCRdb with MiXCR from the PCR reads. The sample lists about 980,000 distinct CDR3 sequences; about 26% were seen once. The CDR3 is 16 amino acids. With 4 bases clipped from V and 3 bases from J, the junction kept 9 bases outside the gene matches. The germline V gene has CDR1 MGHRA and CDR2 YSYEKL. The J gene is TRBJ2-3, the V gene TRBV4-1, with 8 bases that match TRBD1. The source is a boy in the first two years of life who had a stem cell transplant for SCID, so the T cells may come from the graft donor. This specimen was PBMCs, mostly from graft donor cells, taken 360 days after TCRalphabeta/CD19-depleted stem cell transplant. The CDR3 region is CASSPRGGQETDTQYF. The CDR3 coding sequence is TGCGCCAGCAGCCCGAGAGGGGGACAGGAGACAGATACGCAGTATTTT.